One and the same sample provided the 14 T cell receptor beta chains below, sequenced in a study of cytomegalovirus exposure and HLA in healthy donors (dated by TCRdb to about 2017). Library generation was performed with the immunoSEQ multiplex PCR assay. A mixture of 60 forward primers for TCR Vbeta segments and 13 reverse primers for TCR Jbeta segments was used in the multiplex PCR. The clones in this table, taken by TCRdb from immuneACCESS, are in-frame only. Not every clone is retained; where verified, under half of the shortfall comes from an unresolved V gene, and the cause of the rest is unknown. This sample holds around 130,000 clones; roughly 75% were observed only once. Of the sample, 5.3% is held by the ten largest clones. The sequencing input was PBMCs. The receptors derive from a man younger than 40 in good health and CMV-seronegative.

The chain is built from TRBV7-9 and TRBJ2-2; D is possibly TRBD1 (6 bases). V lost 6 bases to trimming and J lost 2 bases, with 10 bases between them. Germline loops: CDR1 SEHNR, CDR2 FQNEAQ (reference sequence). This CDR3 is 14 amino acids long. The CDR3 loop is CASRSDRNTGELFF. In DNA, the CDR3 is TGTGCCAGCAGATCGGACAGAAACACCGGGGAGCTGTTTTTT.

The gene calls are TRBV29-1 and TRBJ2-5; D unclear. The CDR3 consists of 14 residues. The V gene lost 2 bases and the J gene lost 1 base, with 11 bases spanning the gap. CDR1 and CDR2 (germline): SQVTM, ANQGSEA. The CDR3 region is CSVESDSSQETQYF. The CDR3 DNA is TGCAGCGTTGAATCGGATAGCAGCCAAGAGACCCAGTACTTC.

V gene TRBV5-1 combines with J gene TRBJ2-5, with TRBD2 as a possible D gene (5 bases). V was shortened by 4 bases and J by 6 bases, with 13 bases between the two germline ends. CDR3 length: 13 residues. Germline-derived CDR1 and CDR2 are SGHRS and YFSETQ. In DNA form, the CDR3 reads TGCGCCAGCAGCAGACCGGACGGGAAGACCCAGTACTTC. The encoded protein is CASSRPDGKTQYF.

The chain is built from TRBV2 and TRBJ1-1; tentatively, D is TRBD1 (6 bases). This CDR3 contains 14 residues. Germline-derived CDR1 and CDR2 are SNHLY and FYNNEI. V shed 8 bases and J shed 2 bases, with 15 bases lying between them. CDR3 protein: CASPQGRINTEAFF. CDR3 nucleotide sequence: TGTGCCAGCCCCCAGGGGCGTATCAACACTGAAGCTTTCTTT.

The V and J genes are TRBV2 and TRBJ2-7; 7 bases map to TRBD2. The CDR3 sequence is 15 residues long. Germline values: CDR1 SNHLY, CDR2 FYNNEI. Unmatched junction bases numbered 11, after V lost 2 bases and J lost 7 bases. The CDR3 is CASSEYLSGKREQYF. CDR3 DNA: TGTGCCAGCAGTGAATACTTAAGCGGGAAACGGGAGCAGTACTTC.

This clone was recorded a few times. This chain uses TRBV5-1 with TRBJ1-1, with 7 positions matching TRBD1. J lost 5 bases, V lost 4 bases, and 8 bases had no gene match. Per the germline V gene, CDR1 is SGHRS and CDR2 is YFSETQ. This CDR3 contains 14 residues. DNA for the CDR3: TGCGCCAGCAGCCCGCAGGGGGTAAGGACTGAAGCTTTCTTT. It codes for CASSPQGVRTEAFF.

The chain uses TRBV4-3 and TRBJ2-5, with 10 bases identical to TRBD2. Germline CDR1 LGHNA, CDR2 YSLEER. The CDR3 runs to 16 residues. Trimming at V came to 0 bases and at J to 3 bases, leaving 4 bases not matched to a gene. The CDR3 region is CASSQDIAGGEETQYF. In nucleotides, the CDR3 is TGCGCCAGCAGCCAAGATATAGCGGGGGGAGAAGAGACCCAGTACTTC.

The chain recombines TRBV13 with TRBJ1-4; 9 bases match TRBD1. Germline V gene sequence: CDR1 PRHDT, CDR2 FYEKMQ (reference sequence). The CDR3 is 14 residues long. The trim removed 5 bases at V and 7 bases at J, leaving 5 bases unmatched. This CDR3 reads CASSAGQGGEKLFF. The CDR3 region has the DNA TGTGCCAGCAGCGCGGGACAGGGAGGTGAAAAACTGTTTTTT.

The CDR3 nucleotides read TGCGCCAGCAGCTTGGATGGGGGGGCTGGGGCCAACGTCCTGACTTTC. Amino acids: CASSLDGGAGANVLTF. The chain joins TRBV5-1 to TRBJ2-6, with 7 bases matching TRBD2. The V gene end was trimmed by 0 bases and the J gene end by 2 bases; junction bases not matched to a gene: 2. Germline V gene lookup returns CDR1 SGHRS and CDR2 YFSETQ. The CDR3 runs 16 residues.

This chain uses TRBV6-5 with TRBJ1-2, with TRBD1 matching over 9 bases. The germline CDR1 and CDR2 sequences are MNHEY and SVGAGI. The junction had 8 bases not matched to a gene; V was cut back by 6 bases and J by 3 bases. The CDR3 sequence is 15 residues long. CDR3 DNA: TGTGCCAGCAGCTTCACCGGGACAGGGTACTATGGCTACACCTTC. Protein: CASSFTGTGYYGYTF.

The rearrangement joins TRBV5-1 to TRBJ2-1, with a tentative D call TRBD2 (5 bases). Deletions cut 1 base from V and 2 bases from J, with 10 bases between. CDR1 and CDR2 from the germline V gene are SGHRS and YFSETQ. The CDR3 length is 15 residues. CDR3: CASSLSLDPYNEQFF. CDR3 sequence (DNA): TGCGCCAGCAGCTTGTCACTAGACCCCTACAATGAGCAGTTCTTC.

The genes are TRBV5-1 and TRBJ2-5, with TRBD1 as a possible D gene (6 bases). Trimming cost V 3 bases and J 1 base, with 10 bases left between them. This CDR3 has 14 amino acids. CDR1 SGHRS and CDR2 YFSETQ come from the germline V gene. In DNA form, the CDR3 reads TGCGCCAGCAGCTCGGGACAAACCCAAGAGACCCAGTACTTC. Translation gives CASSSGQTQETQYF. The whole variable domain, filled in from reference TRBV5-1 and TRBJ2-5, reads KAGVTQTPRYLIKTRGQQVTLSCSPISGHRSVSWYQQTPGQGLQFLFEYFSETQRNKGNFPGRFSGRQFSNSRSEMNVSTLELGDSALYLCASSSGQTQETQYFGPGTRLLVL.

The V and J genes are TRBV18 and TRBJ1-4; 8 nucleotides match TRBD1. This CDR3 region has 17 residues. V was clipped by 6 bases and J by 3 bases; unmatched bases: 12. Per the germline V gene, CDR1 is KGHSH and CDR2 is LQKENI. The CDR3 DNA sequence: TGTGCCAGCTCTCGTCCACCCACGGGACAGGCTAATGAAAAACTGTTTTTT. It is translated as CASSRPPTGQANEKLFF.

The chain recombines TRBV9 with TRBJ2-7; 12 bases line up with TRBD2. CDR3 length: 14 amino acids. Germline CDR1 is SGDLS and CDR2 is YYNGEE. The V segment lost 3 bases and the J segment 7 bases; nucleotides outside the gene matches: 5. The CDR3: CASSGTSGAGEQYF. In DNA, the CDR3 is TGTGCCAGCAGCGGGACTAGCGGGGCGGGGGAGCAGTACTTC.